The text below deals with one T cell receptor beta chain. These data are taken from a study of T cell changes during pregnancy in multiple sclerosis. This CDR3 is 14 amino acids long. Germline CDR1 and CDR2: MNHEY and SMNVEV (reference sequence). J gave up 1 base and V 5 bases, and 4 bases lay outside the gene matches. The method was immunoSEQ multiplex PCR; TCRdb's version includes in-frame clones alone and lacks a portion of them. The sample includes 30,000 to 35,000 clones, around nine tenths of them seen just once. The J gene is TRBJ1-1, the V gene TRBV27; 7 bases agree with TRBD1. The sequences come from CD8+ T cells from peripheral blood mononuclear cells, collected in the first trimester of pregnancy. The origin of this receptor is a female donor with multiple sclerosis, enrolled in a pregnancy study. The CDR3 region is CASSPGGWNTEAFF. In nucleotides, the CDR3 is TGTGCCAGCAGTCCAGGGGGGTGGAACACTGAAGCTTTCTTT.